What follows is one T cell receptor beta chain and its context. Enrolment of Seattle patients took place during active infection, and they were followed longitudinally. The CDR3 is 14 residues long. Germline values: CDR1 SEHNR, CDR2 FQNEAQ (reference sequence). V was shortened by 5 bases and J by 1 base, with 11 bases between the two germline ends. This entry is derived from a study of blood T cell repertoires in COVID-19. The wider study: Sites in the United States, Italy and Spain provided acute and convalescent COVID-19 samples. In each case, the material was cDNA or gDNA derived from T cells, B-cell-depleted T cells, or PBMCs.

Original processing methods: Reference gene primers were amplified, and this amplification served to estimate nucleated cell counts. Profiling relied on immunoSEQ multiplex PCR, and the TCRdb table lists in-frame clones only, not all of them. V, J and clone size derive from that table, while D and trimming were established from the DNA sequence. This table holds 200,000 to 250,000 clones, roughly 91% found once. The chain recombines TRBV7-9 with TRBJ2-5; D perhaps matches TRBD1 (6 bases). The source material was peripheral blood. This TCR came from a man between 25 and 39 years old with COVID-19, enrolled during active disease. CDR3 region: CASSRDRSQETQYF. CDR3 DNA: TGTGCCAGCAGCCGCGACAGGAGCCAAGAGACCCAGTACTTC.